This T cell receptor (beta chain) is drawn from a study of T cell responses to AZD1222 COVID-19 vaccine. General study results and limits: Baseline testing showed seropositivity in only six or seven AZD1222 recipients. Only after the peak T cell response were repertoires sampled. Spike-specific TCR breadth and depth both grew after two AZD1222 doses. Clonal diversity was possibly underestimated, and white British individuals and females predominated among donors.

Note on this clone: Antigen: not known.

The germline gives CDR1 MDHEN, CDR2 SYDVKM. The ends were cut back, 8 bases at V and 14 bases at J, with 18 bases in the middle. This CDR3 comprises 12 residues. The protocol was immunoSEQ multiplex PCR, while the TCRdb copy is restricted to in-frame clones and leaves out a portion. The data show under 150,000 clones, around 92% seen once. V is TRBV28 and J is TRBJ1-4; D unresolved. Here the sequenced sample was peripheral blood, taken on day 0 of AZD1222 vaccination. This receptor was taken from an adult in good health. DNA for the CDR3: TGTGCCAGCGAGACATCGGGAAGAGCCCTGTTTTTT. It is translated as CASETSGRALFF.